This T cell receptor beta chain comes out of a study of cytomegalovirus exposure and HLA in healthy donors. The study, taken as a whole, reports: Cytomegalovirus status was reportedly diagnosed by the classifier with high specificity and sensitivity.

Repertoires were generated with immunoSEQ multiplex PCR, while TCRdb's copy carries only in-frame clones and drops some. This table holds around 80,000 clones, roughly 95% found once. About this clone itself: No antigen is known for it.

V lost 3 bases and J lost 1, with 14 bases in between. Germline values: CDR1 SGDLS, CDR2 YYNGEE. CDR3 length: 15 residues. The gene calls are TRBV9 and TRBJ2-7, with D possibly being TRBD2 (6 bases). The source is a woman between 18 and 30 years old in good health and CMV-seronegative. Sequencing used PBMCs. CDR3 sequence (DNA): TGTGCCAGCAGCGCCCGGGGGATAGGGTCCTACGAGCAGTACTTC. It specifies CASSARGIGSYEQYF.